A selection of T cell receptor beta chains follows, all from one sample in a study of cytomegalovirus exposure and HLA in healthy donors. The assay was immunoSEQ multiplex PCR, and TCRdb's table has in-frame clones only and misses some. This table holds 150,000 to 200,000 clones, under 90% found once. Source material: PBMCs. The source is a man aged 30 to 45 in good health and CMV-seropositive. Each CDR3 is given with its conserved first and last residue. The D gene is left open where the match is weak. The size field is filled for only some rows; it gives once, few, many or a size class.

v_call	j_call	d_call	clone_size	cdr3_nt	cdr3_aa
TRBV6-1	TRBJ1-2	NA	NA	TGTGCCAGCAGTGGAACTATGGGCTATGGCTACACCTTC	CASSGTMGYGYTF
TRBV30	TRBJ2-4	TRBD1	NA	TGTGCCTGGAGCGCCCAGGGGGTAGACATTCAGTACTTC	CAWSAQGVDIQYF
TRBV12-5	TRBJ2-5	TRBD2	NA	TGTGCTAGTGGTTTGGCTCAGAGGGAATTTAGCGGGGGTCAAGAGACCCAGTACTTC	CASGLAQREFSGGQETQYF
TRBV5-1	TRBJ2-3	NA	NA	TGCGCGAGCAGCGGCCTCCTCGGCACAGATACGCAGTATTTT	CASSGLLGTDTQYF
TRBV19	TRBJ2-5	TRBD2	NA	TGTGCCAGTATGCCGAGGGAGCGGGGGGGCCTAGAGACCCAGTACTTC	CASMPRERGGLETQYF
TRBV11-2	TRBJ1-2	NA	NA	TGTGCCAGCAGCTTAGGGGGGACACGGTCCCACTATGGCTACACCTTC	CASSLGGTRSHYGYTF
TRBV27	TRBJ2-3	NA	NA	TGTGTCACTCTGGAGGTTCGCACAGATACGCAGTATTTT	CVTLEVRTDTQYF
TRBV19	TRBJ2-7	NA	NA	TGTGCCAGTAGTATAGGGGAGGACGAGCAGTACTTC	CASSIGEDEQYF
TRBV4-3	TRBJ1-4	TRBD1	NA	TGCGCCAGCAGCCACAAGGACAGGGCTATGGAAAAACTGTTTTTT	CASSHKDRAMEKLFF
TRBV7-9	TRBJ1-5	TRBD1	NA	TGTGCCAGCAGCTCGGACAGGGATCAGCCCCAGCATTTT	CASSSDRDQPQHF
TRBV27	TRBJ2-2	NA	NA	TGTGCCAGCAGTTTGATAGTAAACACCGGGGAGCTGTTTTTT	CASSLIVNTGELFF
TRBV7-2	TRBJ1-4	TRBD1	once	TGTGCCAGCAGCTTAGCAGGACAGGGTTTTAATGAAAAACTGTTTTTT	CASSLAGQGFNEKLFF
TRBV27	TRBJ1-1	NA	NA	TGTGCCAGCAGTTTAAGAGGGGAGGCTGAAGCTTTCTTT	CASSLRGEAEAFF
TRBV7-9	TRBJ2-7	TRBD1	once	TGTGCCAGCAGCTCGGACAGGGCGGAGCAGTACTTC	CASSSDRAEQYF
TRBV5-1	TRBJ1-2	NA	NA	TGCGCCAGCAGCTTGACCTCCGACACCCCCTATGGCTACACCTTC	CASSLTSDTPYGYTF
TRBV10-3	TRBJ1-1	NA	NA	TGTGCCATCAGTGTAATGTGGCTTACTAAGGTTAACACTGAAGCTTTCTTT	CAISVMWLTKVNTEAFF
TRBV9	TRBJ1-2	TRBD1	NA	TGTGCCAGCAGCGTAGAACAGGGGTATGGCTACACCTTC	CASSVEQGYGYTF
TRBV9	TRBJ2-1	NA	NA	TGTGCCAGCAGCCCTACCCACAGGGAAGAGCAGTTCTTC	CASSPTHREEQFF
TRBV29-1	TRBJ1-1	NA	NA	TGCAGCGTTCAAAGGGCGGGGGCGGGTGCTGAAGCTTTCTTT	CSVQRAGAGAEAFF
TRBV2	TRBJ1-5	NA	NA	TGTGCCAGCAGTGAATCCCCCCACGGGGGGGAACCCCAGCATTTT	CASSESPHGGEPQHF
TRBV7-2	TRBJ2-3	NA	few	TGTGCCAGCAGCTTAGCCCGGGGCACAGATACGCAGTATTTT	CASSLARGTDTQYF
TRBV5-6	TRBJ2-7	TRBD1	NA	TGTGCCAGCAGCTTGCGGGACAGGGCCTACGAGCAGTACTTC	CASSLRDRAYEQYF
TRBV5-4	TRBJ1-1	NA	NA	TGTGCCAGCAGCTACGACAGAGACACTGAAGCTTTCTTT	CASSYDRDTEAFF
TRBV11-3	TRBJ2-1	TRBD2	NA	TGTGCCAGCAGCTTAGGAACTAGCGGTAAGCAGTTCTTC	CASSLGTSGKQFF
TRBV9	TRBJ2-3	TRBD1	NA	TGTGCCAGCAGCGTAGGGCCACAGGGGGGCACAGATACGCAGTATTTT	CASSVGPQGGTDTQYF
TRBV20-1	TRBJ2-7	NA	few	TGCAGTGCTAGCCTAGCGTACGAGCAGTACTTC	CSASLAYEQYF
TRBV7-9	TRBJ2-3	TRBD2	NA	TGTGCCAGCAGCACTTGGACTAGCGGGGGGGCTAGCACAGATACGCAGTATTTT	CASSTWTSGGASTDTQYF
TRBV4-3	TRBJ2-5	TRBD2	NA	TGCGCCAGCAGCCCGACCGTAGCGGGCCAAGAGACCCAGTACTTC	CASSPTVAGQETQYF
TRBV25-1	TRBJ1-1	NA	NA	TGTGCCAGCACCGGGGTCGGTCGGAACACTGAAGCTTTCTTT	CASTGVGRNTEAFF
TRBV2	TRBJ1-5	TRBD1	NA	TGTGCCAGCAGTTACGGACAGGGGCGGCGGCAGCCCCAGCATTTT	CASSYGQGRRQPQHF
TRBV27	TRBJ2-2	TRBD2	few	TGTGCCAGCAGTTTACGACTAGCGGGAGCCCCCGGGGAGCTGTTTTTT	CASSLRLAGAPGELFF
TRBV4-2	TRBJ2-7	TRBD2	NA	TGTGCCAGCAGCCAAGCGGGAGGTGGACTAGCGGTCTACGAGCAGTACTTC	CASSQAGGGLAVYEQYF
TRBV25-1	TRBJ2-5	NA	NA	TGTGCCAGCAGTGAGCCCCGGGGGGCAGGGGAGACCCAGTACTTC	CASSEPRGAGETQYF
TRBV6-5	TRBJ1-1	NA	NA	TGTGCCAGCGAACTGCGAGGGGGAACTGAAGCTTTCTTT	CASELRGGTEAFF
TRBV30	TRBJ2-3	TRBD2	NA	TGTGCCTGGAGCGGCGGGAGGTCAGATACGCAGTATTTT	CAWSGGRSDTQYF
TRBV11-2	TRBJ1-3	NA	NA	TGTGCCAGCAGCTTAGTGCAGCGTGTAAACTCTGGAAACACCATATATTTT	CASSLVQRVNSGNTIYF
TRBV4-3	TRBJ2-3	NA	NA	TGCGCCAGCAGCCAAGGTGGGAGTACAGATACGCAGTATTTT	CASSQGGSTDTQYF
TRBV6-6	TRBJ2-5	NA	NA	TGTGCCAGCACCATGCCGGGGGTAGGAGAGACCCAGTACTTC	CASTMPGVGETQYF
TRBV2	TRBJ2-6	TRBD2	once	TGTGCCAGCAGTGAAACTAGGACTAGCGGGACCTCTGGGGCCAACGTCCTGACTTTC	CASSETRTSGTSGANVLTF
TRBV10-3	TRBJ1-5	NA	NA	TGTGCCATCAGTGAGTCGAGCCTTAGCAATCAGCCCCAGCATTTT	CAISESSLSNQPQHF
TRBV11-3	TRBJ2-7	NA	NA	TGTGCCAGCAGCTCTCTTACGCCCCTATACAAACAGGGTACCTACGAGCAGTACTTC	CASSSLTPLYKQGTYEQYF
TRBV28	TRBJ2-3	TRBD2	NA	TGTGCCAGCAGAACTAGCGGGATGCTAGATACGCAGTATTTT	CASRTSGMLDTQYF
TRBV27	TRBJ2-3	TRBD2	NA	TGTGCCAGCAGTTTCACGGGGGGGGCTGGAGATACGCAGTATTTT	CASSFTGGAGDTQYF
TRBV27	TRBJ2-7	TRBD2	NA	TGTGCCAGCAGTTTAGGTCTAGCGGGTTCCGAGCAGTACTTC	CASSLGLAGSEQYF
TRBV5-1	TRBJ1-2	TRBD1	NA	TGCGCCAGCAGCACCCCCCGGGACAGGGGGCGGTCGGTTGGCTACACCTTC	CASSTPRDRGRSVGYTF